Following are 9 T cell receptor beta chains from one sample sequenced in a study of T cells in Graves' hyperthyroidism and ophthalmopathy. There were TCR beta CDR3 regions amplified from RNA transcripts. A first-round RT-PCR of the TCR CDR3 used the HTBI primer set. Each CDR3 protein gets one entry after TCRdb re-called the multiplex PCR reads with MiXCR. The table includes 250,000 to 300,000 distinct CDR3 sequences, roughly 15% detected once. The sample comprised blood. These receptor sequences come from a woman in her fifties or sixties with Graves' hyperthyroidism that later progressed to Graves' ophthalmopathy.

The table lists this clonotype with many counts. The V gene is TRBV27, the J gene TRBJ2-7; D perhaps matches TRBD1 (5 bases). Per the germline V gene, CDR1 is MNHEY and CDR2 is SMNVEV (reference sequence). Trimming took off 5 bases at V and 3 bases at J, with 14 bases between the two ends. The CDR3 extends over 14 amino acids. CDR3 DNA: TGTGCCAGCAGTCCCCCCGACAGAGTCTACGAGCAGTACTTC. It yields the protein CASSPPDRVYEQYF.

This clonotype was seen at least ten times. This CDR3 reads CASSARQGQETQYF. DNA of the CDR3: TGTGCCAGCAGCGCCAGACAGGGCCAAGAGACCCAGTACTTC. The chain employs TRBV9 and TRBJ2-5, with 7 bases aligning to TRBD1. The CDR3 extends over 14 amino acids. The V gene end was trimmed by 3 bases and the J gene end by 1 base; junction bases not matched to a gene: 3. Per germline, CDR1 SGDLS and CDR2 YYNGEE.

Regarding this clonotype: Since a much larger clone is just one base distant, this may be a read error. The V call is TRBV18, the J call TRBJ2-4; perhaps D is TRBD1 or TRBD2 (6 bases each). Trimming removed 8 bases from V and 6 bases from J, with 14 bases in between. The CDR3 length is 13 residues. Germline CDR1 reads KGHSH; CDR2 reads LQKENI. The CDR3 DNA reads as TGTGCCAGCCCATTTGAGGGGGGAAACATTCAGTACTTC. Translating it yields CASPFEGGNIQYF.

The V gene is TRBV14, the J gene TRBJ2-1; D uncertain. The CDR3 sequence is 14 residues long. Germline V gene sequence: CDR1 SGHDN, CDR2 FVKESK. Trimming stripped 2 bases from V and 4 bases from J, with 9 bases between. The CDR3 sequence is CASSQSRIYNEQFF. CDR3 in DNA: TGTGCCAGCAGCCAAAGTCGGATTTACAATGAGCAGTTCTTC. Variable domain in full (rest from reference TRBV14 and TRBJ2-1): EAGVTQFPSHSVIEKGQTVTLRCDPISGHDNLYWYRRVMGKEIKFLLHFVKESKQDESGMPNNRFLAERTGGTYSTLKVQPAELEDSGVYFCASSQSRIYNEQFFGPGTRLTVL.

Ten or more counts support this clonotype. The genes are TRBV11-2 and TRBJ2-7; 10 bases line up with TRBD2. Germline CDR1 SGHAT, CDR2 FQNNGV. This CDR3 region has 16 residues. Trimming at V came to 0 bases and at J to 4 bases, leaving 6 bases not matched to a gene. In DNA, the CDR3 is TGTGCCAGCAGCTTAGATAGGACTAGCGGACTATACGAGCAGTACTTC. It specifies CASSLDRTSGLYEQYF.

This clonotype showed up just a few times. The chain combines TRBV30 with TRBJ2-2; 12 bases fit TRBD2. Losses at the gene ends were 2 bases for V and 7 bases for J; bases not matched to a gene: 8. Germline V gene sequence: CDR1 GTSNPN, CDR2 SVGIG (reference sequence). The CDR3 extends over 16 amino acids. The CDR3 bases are TGTGCCTGGAGTCGCCACCTAGCGGGAGGGGGCGGGGAGCTGTTTTTT. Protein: CAWSRHLAGGGGELFF.

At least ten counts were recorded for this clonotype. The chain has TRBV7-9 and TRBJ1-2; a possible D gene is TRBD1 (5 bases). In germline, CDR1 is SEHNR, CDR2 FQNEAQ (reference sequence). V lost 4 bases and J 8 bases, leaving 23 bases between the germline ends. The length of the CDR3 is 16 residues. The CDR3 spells CASSSTPSPGPGGYTF. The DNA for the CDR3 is TGTGCCAGCAGCTCTACCCCCTCACCGGGGCCTGGGGGCTACACCTTC.

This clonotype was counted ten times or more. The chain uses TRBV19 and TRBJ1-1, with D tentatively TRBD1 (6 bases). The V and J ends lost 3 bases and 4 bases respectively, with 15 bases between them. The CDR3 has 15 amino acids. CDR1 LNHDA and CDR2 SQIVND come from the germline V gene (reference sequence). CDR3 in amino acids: CASSMLGGPVTEAFF. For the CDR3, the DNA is TGTGCCAGTAGTATGTTGGGGGGGCCAGTCACTGAAGCTTTCTTT.

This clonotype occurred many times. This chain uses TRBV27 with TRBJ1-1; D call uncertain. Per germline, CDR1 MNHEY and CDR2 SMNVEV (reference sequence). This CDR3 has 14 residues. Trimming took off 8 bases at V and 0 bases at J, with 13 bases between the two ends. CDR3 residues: CASHPTAMNTEAFF. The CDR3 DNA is TGTGCCAGCCACCCAACAGCTATGAACACTGAAGCTTTCTTT.